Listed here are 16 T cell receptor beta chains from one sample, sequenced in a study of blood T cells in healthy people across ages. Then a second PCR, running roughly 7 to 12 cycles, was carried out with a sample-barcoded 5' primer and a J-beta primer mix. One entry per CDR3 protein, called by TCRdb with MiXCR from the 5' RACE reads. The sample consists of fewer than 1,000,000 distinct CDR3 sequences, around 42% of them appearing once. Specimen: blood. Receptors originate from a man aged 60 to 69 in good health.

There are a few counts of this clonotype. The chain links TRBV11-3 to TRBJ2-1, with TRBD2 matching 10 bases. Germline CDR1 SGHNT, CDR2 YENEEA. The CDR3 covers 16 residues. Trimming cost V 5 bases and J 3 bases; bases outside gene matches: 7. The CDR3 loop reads CASSAYLAGVYNEQFF. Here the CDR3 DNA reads TGTGCCAGCAGCGCCTATCTAGCGGGGGTCTACAATGAGCAGTTCTTC.

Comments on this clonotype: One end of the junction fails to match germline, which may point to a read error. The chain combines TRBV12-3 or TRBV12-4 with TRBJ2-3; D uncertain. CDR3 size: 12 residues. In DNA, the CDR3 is TGTGCCAGCAGCGAAAGAGCAGATATGCAGTATTTT. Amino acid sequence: CASSERADMQYF.

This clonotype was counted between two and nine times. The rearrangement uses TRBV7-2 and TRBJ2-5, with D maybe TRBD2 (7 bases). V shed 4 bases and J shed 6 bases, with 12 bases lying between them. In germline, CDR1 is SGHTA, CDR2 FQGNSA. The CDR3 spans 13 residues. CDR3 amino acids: CASSSDGGQTQYF. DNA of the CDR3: TGTGCCAGCAGCTCGGACGGGGGGCAGACCCAGTACTTC.

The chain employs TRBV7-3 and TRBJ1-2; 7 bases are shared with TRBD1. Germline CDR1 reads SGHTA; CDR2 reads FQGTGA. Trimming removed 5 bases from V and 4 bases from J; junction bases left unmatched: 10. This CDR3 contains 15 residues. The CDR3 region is CASSQTGVLAYGYTF. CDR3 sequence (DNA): TGTGCCAGCAGCCAAACAGGGGTCCTGGCCTATGGCTACACCTTC.

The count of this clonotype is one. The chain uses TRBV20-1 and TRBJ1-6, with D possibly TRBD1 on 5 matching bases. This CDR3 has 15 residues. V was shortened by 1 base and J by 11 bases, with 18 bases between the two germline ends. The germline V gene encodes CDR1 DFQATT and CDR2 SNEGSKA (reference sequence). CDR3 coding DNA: TGCAGTGCTAGAGGTAAAGGGGCCTATGCGACACCCCTCCACTTT. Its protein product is CSARGKGAYATPLHF.

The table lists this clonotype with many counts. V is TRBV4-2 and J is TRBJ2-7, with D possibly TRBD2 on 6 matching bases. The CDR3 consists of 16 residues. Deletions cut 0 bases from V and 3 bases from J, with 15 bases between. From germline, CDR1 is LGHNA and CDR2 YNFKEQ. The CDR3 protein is CASSQDWAGSVYEQYF. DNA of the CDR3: TGTGCCAGCAGCCAAGACTGGGCGGGAAGTGTCTACGAGCAGTACTTC.

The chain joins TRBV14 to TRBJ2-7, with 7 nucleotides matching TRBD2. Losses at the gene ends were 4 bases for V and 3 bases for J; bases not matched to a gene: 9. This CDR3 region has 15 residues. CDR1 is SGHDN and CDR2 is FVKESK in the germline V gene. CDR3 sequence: CASSRETGGFYEQYF. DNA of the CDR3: TGTGCCAGCAGCCGCGAAACGGGGGGATTCTACGAGCAGTACTTC.

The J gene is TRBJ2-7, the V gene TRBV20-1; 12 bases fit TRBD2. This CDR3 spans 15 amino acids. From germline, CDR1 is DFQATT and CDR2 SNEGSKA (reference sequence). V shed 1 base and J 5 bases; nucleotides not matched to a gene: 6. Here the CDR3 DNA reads TGCAGTGCTAGAGTTTGGACTAGCGGGATCGACGAGCAGTACTTC. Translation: CSARVWTSGIDEQYF.

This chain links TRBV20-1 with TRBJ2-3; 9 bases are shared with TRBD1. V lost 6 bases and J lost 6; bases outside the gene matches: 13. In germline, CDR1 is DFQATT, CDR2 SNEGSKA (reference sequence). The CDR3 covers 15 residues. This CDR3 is CSALNTQGAGDTQYF. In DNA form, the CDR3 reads TGCAGTGCGCTGAATACACAGGGGGCAGGGGATACGCAGTATTTT.

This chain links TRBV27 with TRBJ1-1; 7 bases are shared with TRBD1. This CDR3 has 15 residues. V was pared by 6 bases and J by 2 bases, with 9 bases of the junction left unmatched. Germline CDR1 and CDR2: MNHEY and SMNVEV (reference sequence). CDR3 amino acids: CASRSTGTVNTEAFF. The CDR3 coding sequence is TGTGCCAGCAGATCGACCGGGACAGTTAACACTGAAGCTTTCTTT.

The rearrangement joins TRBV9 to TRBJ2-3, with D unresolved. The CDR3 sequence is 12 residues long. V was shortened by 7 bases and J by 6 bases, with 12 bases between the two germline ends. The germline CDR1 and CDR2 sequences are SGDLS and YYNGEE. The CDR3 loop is CASGVSADTQYF. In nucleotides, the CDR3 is TGTGCCAGCGGGGTAAGCGCCGATACGCAGTATTTT.

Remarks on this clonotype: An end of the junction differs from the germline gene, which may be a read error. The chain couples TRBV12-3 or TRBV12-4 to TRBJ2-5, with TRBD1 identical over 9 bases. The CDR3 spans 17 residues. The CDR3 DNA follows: TGTGCCAGCAGTTTATGGATCTGGACAGGGGAACAAGAGACTCAGTACTTC. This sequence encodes CASSLWIWTGEQETQYF.

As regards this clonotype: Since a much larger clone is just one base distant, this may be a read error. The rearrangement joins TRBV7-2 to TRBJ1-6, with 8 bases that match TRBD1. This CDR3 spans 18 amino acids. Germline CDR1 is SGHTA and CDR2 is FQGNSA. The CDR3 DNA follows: TGTGCCAGCAGCTTGTTTCAGGGCAGACAGGGGTGGGATTCACCCCCCCACTTT. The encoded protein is CASSLFQGRQGWDSPPHF.

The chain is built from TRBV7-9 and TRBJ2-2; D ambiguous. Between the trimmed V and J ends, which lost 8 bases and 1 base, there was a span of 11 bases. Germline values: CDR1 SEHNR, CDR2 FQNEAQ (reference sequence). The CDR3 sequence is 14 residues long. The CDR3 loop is CASGTERNTGELFF. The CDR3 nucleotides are TGTGCCAGCGGTACCGAAAGGAACACCGGGGAGCTGTTTTTT.

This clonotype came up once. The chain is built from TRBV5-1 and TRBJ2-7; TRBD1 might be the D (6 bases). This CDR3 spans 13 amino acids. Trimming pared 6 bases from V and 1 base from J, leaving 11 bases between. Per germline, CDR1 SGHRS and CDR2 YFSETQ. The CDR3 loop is CASTRGHSYEQYF. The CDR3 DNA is TGCGCCAGCACCAGGGGTCATTCCTACGAGCAGTACTTC.

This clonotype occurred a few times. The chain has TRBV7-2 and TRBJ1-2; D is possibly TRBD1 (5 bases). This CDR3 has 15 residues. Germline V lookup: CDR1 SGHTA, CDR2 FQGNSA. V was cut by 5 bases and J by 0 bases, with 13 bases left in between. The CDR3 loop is CASSPLRGANYGYTF. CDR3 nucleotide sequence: TGTGCCAGCAGCCCACTCCGAGGGGCTAACTATGGCTACACCTTC.